The TCR beta chain under discussion was sequenced for a study of blood T cell repertoires in COVID-19. Turning to the study itself: The study drew acute and convalescent COVID-19 samples from the United States, Italy and Spain.

Profiling relied on immunoSEQ multiplex PCR, and the TCRdb table lists in-frame clones only, not all of them. The sample yields hundreds of thousands of clones, about 85% seen once. Germline CDR1 is SGHVT and CDR2 is SQSDAQ. Trimming took off 1 base at V and 4 bases at J, with 11 bases between the two ends. The CDR3 has 14 amino acids. Material: peripheral blood. The source is a man aged 30 to 39 with active or convalescent COVID-19. The chain carries TRBV7-4 and TRBJ2-7, with D possibly matching TRBD2 (5 bases). CDR3 DNA: TGTGCCAGCAGCTTAGAAGCGACTACATACGAGCAGTACTTC. Translating it yields CASSLEATTYEQYF.